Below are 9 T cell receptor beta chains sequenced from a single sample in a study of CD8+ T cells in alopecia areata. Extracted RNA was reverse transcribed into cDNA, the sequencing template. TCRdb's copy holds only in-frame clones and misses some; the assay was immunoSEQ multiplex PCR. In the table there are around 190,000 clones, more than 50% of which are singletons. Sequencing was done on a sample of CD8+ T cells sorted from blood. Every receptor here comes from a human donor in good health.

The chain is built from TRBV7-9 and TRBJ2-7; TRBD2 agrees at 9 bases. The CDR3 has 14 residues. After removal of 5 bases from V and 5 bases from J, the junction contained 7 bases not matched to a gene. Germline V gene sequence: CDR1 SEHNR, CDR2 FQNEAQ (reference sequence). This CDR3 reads CASSQGLAPHEQYF. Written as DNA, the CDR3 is TGTGCCAGCAGCCAGGGACTAGCTCCCCACGAGCAGTACTTC.

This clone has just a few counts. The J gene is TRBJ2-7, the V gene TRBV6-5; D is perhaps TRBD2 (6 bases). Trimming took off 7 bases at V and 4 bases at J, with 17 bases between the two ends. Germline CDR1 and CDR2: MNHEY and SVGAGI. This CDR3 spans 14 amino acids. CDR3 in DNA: TGTGCCAGCACCCCGGGGGTTGGGCCTTACGAGCAGTACTTC. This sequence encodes CASTPGVGPYEQYF.

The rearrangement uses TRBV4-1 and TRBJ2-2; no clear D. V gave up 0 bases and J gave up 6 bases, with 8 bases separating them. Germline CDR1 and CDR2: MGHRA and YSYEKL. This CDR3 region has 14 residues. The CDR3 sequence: CASSQDPGAGELFF. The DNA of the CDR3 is TGCGCCAGCAGCCAAGACCCGGGCGCCGGGGAGCTGTTTTTT.

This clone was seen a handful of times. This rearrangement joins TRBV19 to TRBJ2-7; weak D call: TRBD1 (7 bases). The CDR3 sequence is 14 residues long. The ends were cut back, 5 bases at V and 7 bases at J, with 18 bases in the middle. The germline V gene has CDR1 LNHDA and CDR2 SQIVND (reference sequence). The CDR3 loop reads CASSPTGPGTEQYF. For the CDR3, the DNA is TGTGCCAGTAGTCCGACAGGGCCGGGGACTGAGCAGTACTTC. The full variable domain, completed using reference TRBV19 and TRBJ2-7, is DGGITQSPKYLFRKEGQNVTLSCEQNLNHDAMYWYRQDPGQGLRLIYYSQIVNDFQKGDIAEGYSVSREKKESFPLTVTSAQKNPTAFYLCASSPTGPGTEQYFGPGTRLTVT.

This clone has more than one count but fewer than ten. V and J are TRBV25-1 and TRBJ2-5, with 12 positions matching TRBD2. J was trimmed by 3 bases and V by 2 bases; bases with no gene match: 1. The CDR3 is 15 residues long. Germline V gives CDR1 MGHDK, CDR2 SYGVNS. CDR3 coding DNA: TGTGCCAGCAGTGAACGGACTAGCGGGGAAGAGACCCAGTACTTC. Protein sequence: CASSERTSGEETQYF.

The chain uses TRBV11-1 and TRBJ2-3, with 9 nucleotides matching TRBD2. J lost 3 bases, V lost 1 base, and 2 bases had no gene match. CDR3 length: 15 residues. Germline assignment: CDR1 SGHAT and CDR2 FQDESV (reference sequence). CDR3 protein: CASSLGGLATDTQYF. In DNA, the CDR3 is TGTGCCAGCAGCTTAGGTGGACTAGCGACAGATACGCAGTATTTT.

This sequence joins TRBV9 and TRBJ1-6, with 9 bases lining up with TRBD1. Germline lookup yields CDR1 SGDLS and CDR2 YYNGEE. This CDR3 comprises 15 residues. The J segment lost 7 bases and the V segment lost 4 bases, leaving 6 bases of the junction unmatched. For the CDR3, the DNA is TGTGCCAGCAGCCCCGGAACAGGGGGCAATTCACCCCTCCACTTT. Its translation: CASSPGTGGNSPLHF.

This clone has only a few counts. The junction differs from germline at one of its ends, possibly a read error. CDR3: CASSVAPSGGAAETQYF. The CDR3 nucleotides read TGTGCCAGCAGCGTAGCACCTAGCGGGGGGGCAGCGGAGACCCAGTACTTC. The V call is TRBV7-9, the J call TRBJ2-5; TRBD2 aligns across 12 bases. CDR1 is SEHNR and CDR2 is FQNEAQ in the germline V gene (reference sequence). This CDR3 is 17 amino acids long.

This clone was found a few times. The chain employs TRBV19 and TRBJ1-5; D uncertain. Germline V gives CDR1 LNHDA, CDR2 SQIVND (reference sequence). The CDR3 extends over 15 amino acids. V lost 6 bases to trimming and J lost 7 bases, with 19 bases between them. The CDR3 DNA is TGTGCCAGTAGCATTGCTGGTCAATGGAACCAGCCCCAGCATTTT. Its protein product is CASSIAGQWNQPQHF.